This is a list of T cell receptor beta chains from one sample in a study of cytomegalovirus exposure and HLA in healthy donors. The protocol was immunoSEQ multiplex PCR, while the TCRdb copy is restricted to in-frame clones and leaves out a portion. The repertoire holds about 200,000 clones, with 79% as singletons. The material sequenced was PBMCs. These receptor sequences come from a woman in her twenties or thirties in good health and CMV-seropositive. CDR3s include the opening cysteine and the closing phenylalanine or tryptophan. A D gene is named only where the DNA matches it firmly. Some rows mark clone size as missing; the rest say once, few, many or name a class of expanded clone.

J | D | V | size | DNA | CDR3
TRBJ2-2 | TRBD2 | TRBV30 | NA | TGTGCCTGGATGGGGGGGGAGGGCCAATTAGCGAACACCGGGGAGCTGTTTTTT | CAWMGGEGQLANTGELFF
TRBJ2-7 | TRBD1 | TRBV5-1 | NA | TGCGCCAGCAGCTGGGACAGGGCGATCTACGAGCAGTACTTC | CASSWDRAIYEQYF
TRBJ1-2 | NA | TRBV18 | once | TGTGCCAGCTCAAGGAATCAGGGGCGCGACTATGGCTACACCTTC | CASSRNQGRDYGYTF
TRBJ2-2 | NA | TRBV7-7 | NA | TGTGCCAGCAGCCTGACTAGGAACACCGGGGAGCTGTTTTTT | CASSLTRNTGELFF
TRBJ2-5 | TRBD2 | TRBV30 | NA | TGTGCCTGGACAACGGGACTAGAAGGAGAGACCCAGTACTTC | CAWTTGLEGETQYF
TRBJ1-5 | NA | TRBV6-5 | NA | TGTGCCACTTGGGGGGGCAATAGCAATCAGCCCCAGCATTTT | CATWGGNSNQPQHF
TRBJ2-7 | NA | TRBV11-2 | NA | TGTGCCAGCAGCTTATCCTTCCCCTACGAGCAGTACTTC | CASSLSFPYEQYF
TRBJ2-3 | TRBD2 | TRBV23-1 | NA | TGCGCCAGCCGAAACCCGGTCACTAGCGGGGGGGCGTCAGATACGCAGTATTTT | CASRNPVTSGGASDTQYF
TRBJ2-3 | TRBD2 | TRBV5-1 | NA | TGCGCCAGCAGCCCTGGGACTAGCGGGGGGGCCAAGCCAGATACGCAGTATTTT | CASSPGTSGGAKPDTQYF
TRBJ2-1 | NA | TRBV4-2 | NA | TGTGCCAGCAGCCAGGGCTCCACTAGTTACAATGAGCAGTTCTTC | CASSQGSTSYNEQFF
TRBJ2-7 | NA | TRBV7-9 | NA | TGTGCCAGCGAGATCAGGGGCGAGCAGTACTTC | CASEIRGEQYF
TRBJ2-1 | NA | TRBV4-3 | once | TGCGCCAGCAGCCAAGGGGTCCCGACTCTCTACTCCTACAATGAGCAGTTCTTC | CASSQGVPTLYSYNEQFF
TRBJ1-1 | TRBD1 | TRBV7-9 | NA | TGTGCCAGCAGCACCGGACAGGGAGAAACTGAAGCTTTCTTT | CASSTGQGETEAFF
TRBJ1-2 | TRBD1 | TRBV7-6 | NA | TGTGCCAGCAGCCAGGCAGGACAGGGCTATCCTGGGTTCTCTGGCTACACCTTC | CASSQAGQGYPGFSGYTF
TRBJ1-5 | NA | TRBV5-8 | NA | TGTGCCAGCCGAGGGTTCAGCAATCAGCCCCAGCATTTT | CASRGFSNQPQHF
TRBJ2-1 | NA | TRBV19 | NA | TGTGCCAGTAGTTTCGGACTAAATGAGCAGTTCTTC | CASSFGLNEQFF
TRBJ1-4 | NA | TRBV7-8 | few | TGTGCCAGCAGCGTGACAGGAGCAACTAATGAAAAACTGTTTTTT | CASSVTGATNEKLFF
TRBJ1-6 | TRBD1 | TRBV5-4 | NA | TGTGCCAGCAGCCTCGGACAGGCTAATTCACCCCTCCACTTT | CASSLGQANSPLHF
TRBJ1-2 | TRBD1 | TRBV14 | NA | TGTGCCAGCAGCCAGATACAGGGGATCGGTAGTGGCTACACCTTC | CASSQIQGIGSGYTF
TRBJ1-3 | NA | TRBV29-1 | NA | TGCAGCGTTGCGGGTCAAGGAGGGAACACCATATATTTT | CSVAGQGGNTIYF
TRBJ1-5 | NA | TRBV18 | NA | TGTGCCAGCTCACCAGCTTCAGGGACTAATCAGCCCCAGCATTTT | CASSPASGTNQPQHF
TRBJ1-2 | NA | TRBV29-1 | NA | TGCAGCGTTGGCAGGGAATATTCGAACTATGGCTACACCTTC | CSVGREYSNYGYTF
TRBJ2-1 | TRBD1 | TRBV29-1 | NA | TGCAGCGTTGAAATCGAATCGGACAGGGGGGAGCAGTTCTTC | CSVEIESDRGEQFF
TRBJ2-3 | NA | TRBV15 | NA | TGTGCCACCAGCAGAGGGGGAATAGCGATAACAGATACGCAGTATTTT | CATSRGGIAITDTQYF
TRBJ2-3 | NA | TRBV7-6 | NA | TGTGCCAGCAGCTTAGAGGCGGTGTGGTACGGGACAGATACGCAGTATTTT | CASSLEAVWYGTDTQYF
TRBJ1-4 | NA | TRBV7-6 | NA | TGTGCCAGCAGCCGCGGGACGACAACTAATGAAAAACTGTTTTTT | CASSRGTTTNEKLFF
TRBJ2-5 | NA | TRBV11-2 | NA | TGTGCCAGCAGCTTAGAAGGCAGGACTGCCCAGTACTTC | CASSLEGRTAQYF
TRBJ1-2 | TRBD1 | TRBV10-1 | NA | TGCGCCGGAAGATCTGGACAAAGGCTGTGGGGACAGGGGGAGGAGGTTTATGGCTACACCTTC | CAGRSGQRLWGQGEEVYGYTF
TRBJ2-7 | TRBD2 | TRBV5-1 | NA | TGCGCCAGCAGCTTTCCCGGGACTAGCGGAACTACCGAGCAGTACTTC | CASSFPGTSGTTEQYF
TRBJ2-7 | NA | TRBV7-9 | NA | TGTGCCAGCAGCCCCCTCACAGGGAAAGGATCCTACGAGCAGTACTTC | CASSPLTGKGSYEQYF
TRBJ2-2 | TRBD1 | TRBV5-6 | NA | TGTGCCAGCACCCTAATGACAGGGTGGAACACCGGGGAGCTGTTTTTT | CASTLMTGWNTGELFF
TRBJ1-5 | TRBD1 | TRBV4-2 | few | TGTGCCAGCAGCCAAGATGGGACAGGGGGGAATCAGCCCCAGCATTTT | CASSQDGTGGNQPQHF
TRBJ2-3 | NA | TRBV28 | once | TGTGCCAGCAGTGAGGACAAGATCACAGATACGCAGTATTTT | CASSEDKITDTQYF
TRBJ1-2 | NA | TRBV27 | NA | TGTGCCAGCAGCCACAACGATGGGAGGGATGGCTACACCTTC | CASSHNDGRDGYTF
TRBJ1-6 | NA | TRBV27 | NA | TGTGCCAGCAGCCTGGAAAGCGGAGGTTCACCCCTCCACTTT | CASSLESGGSPLHF
TRBJ2-2 | NA | TRBV4-3 | NA | TGCGCCAGCAGCCAAGAGCACAGCCCGAACACCGGGGAGCTGTTTTTT | CASSQEHSPNTGELFF
TRBJ2-2 | TRBD2 | TRBV6-4 | few | TGTGCCAGCAGTGACGCTAGCGGGAGCTCCGGGGAGCTGTTTTTT | CASSDASGSSGELFF
TRBJ2-1 | TRBD2 | TRBV4-1 | NA | TGCGCCAGCAGCCAAGATGGACTAGCGGGAGGGCGGGGGTTCTTC | CASSQDGLAGGRGFF
TRBJ2-7 | NA | TRBV6-5 | few | TGTGCCAGCACTCCTTCAGGGGTTGACGAGCAGTACTTC | CASTPSGVDEQYF
TRBJ2-7 | TRBD1 | TRBV4-1 | NA | TGCGCCAGCAGCCACCTAGGGACAGGGGAATCCTACGAGCAGTACTTC | CASSHLGTGESYEQYF
TRBJ2-5 | NA | TRBV11-2 | NA | TGTGCCAGCAGCTTAGGGGGGCGAGAAGAGACCCAGTACTTC | CASSLGGREETQYF
TRBJ1-2 | NA | TRBV11-2 | NA | TGTGCCAGCAGCTGTAAGTACTTCTATGGCTACACCTTC | CASSCKYFYGYTF
TRBJ2-3 | TRBD1 | TRBV5-1 | NA | TGCGCCAGCAGCGCCGGACAGGGGGCAGATACGCAGTATTTT | CASSAGQGADTQYF
TRBJ1-5 | NA | TRBV19 | NA | TGTGCCAGTAGTATAGTTTGGCAAAGGGGTCAGCCCCAGCATTTT | CASSIVWQRGQPQHF
TRBJ2-7 | NA | TRBV7-8 | NA | TGTGCCAGCAGCTTAATAGTGGCGGGAACCTACGAGCAGTACTTC | CASSLIVAGTYEQYF
TRBJ2-6 | NA | TRBV18 | NA | TGTGCCAGCTCACCCCTCCTCTCTGGGGCCAACGTCCTGACTTTC | CASSPLLSGANVLTF
TRBJ2-1 | TRBD2 | TRBV29-1 | NA | TGCAGCCCTGGGGTCCAGCGGGGGGCCTACAATGAGCAGTTCTTC | CSPGVQRGAYNEQFF
TRBJ2-5 | NA | TRBV7-2 | few | TGTGCCAGCAGCCAGGAACCCGGGGACATCCGACAAGAGACCCAGTACTTC | CASSQEPGDIRQETQYF
TRBJ2-5 | NA | TRBV4-1 | once | TGCGCCAGCAGCCAATTCGACTGGGAGACCCAGTACTTC | CASSQFDWETQYF
TRBJ2-7 | NA | TRBV7-2 | NA | TGTGCCAGCAGCTTAGGTTCCGCAGGAAACTCCTACGAGCAGTACTTC | CASSLGSAGNSYEQYF
TRBJ1-2 | TRBD1 | TRBV30 | NA | TGTGCCTGGAGCCCGACAGGGGAGAGCTATGGCTACACCTTC | CAWSPTGESYGYTF
TRBJ1-6 | NA | TRBV18 | NA | TGTGCCAGCTCACCGCTAGTTGGGGAGTCACCCCTCCACTTT | CASSPLVGESPLHF
TRBJ2-3 | TRBD2 | TRBV5-1 | once | TGCGCCAGCAGCCCGTCGGTAGCGGGTAGCACAGATACGCAGTATTTT | CASSPSVAGSTDTQYF
TRBJ2-1 | TRBD1 | TRBV7-2 | NA | TGTGCCAGCAGCTCTACAGGGGGGCCCTACAATGAGCAGTTCTTC | CASSSTGGPYNEQFF
TRBJ1-1 | NA | TRBV29-1 | NA | TGCAGCGTCGGGACACGGCCGTTGATGAACACTGAAGCTTTCTTT | CSVGTRPLMNTEAFF
TRBJ2-7 | NA | TRBV9 | NA | TGTGCCAGCAGCGTAGGGAGATCCTCCTACGAGCAGTACTTC | CASSVGRSSYEQYF
TRBJ2-4 | NA | TRBV9 | NA | TGTGCCAGCAGCGTAGGGCTGTCACCTAAAAACATTCAGTACTTC | CASSVGLSPKNIQYF